This T cell receptor beta chain was recovered during a study of regulatory T cells in long-lasting Graves disease. Study-level results: Relative to newly diagnosed Graves' patients, persistent ones had lower TCR diversity.

Time point reported: newly diagnosed GD, antithyroid drugs for less than 3 months. PBMCs provided the RNA from which the TCR library was made. In Xi'an, China, an endocrinology department was the source of patients. With respect to this clonotype: Its target is unknown.

With 0 bases removed from V and 2 bases from J, the gap between germline ends came to 2 bases. Germline loops: CDR1 KGHSH, CDR2 LQKENI. The CDR3 covers 12 residues. Building of the TCR beta libraries involved iRepertoire HTBI primers and Arm-PCR of CDR3 regions. TCRdb re-called the multiplex PCR reads with MiXCR, one entry per CDR3 protein. The table records 450,000 to 650,000 distinct CDR3 sequences, 16% of them present only once. These data were likewise used in another study, on T cells in Graves' hyperthyroidism and ophthalmopathy. This second report adds: Exclusion of a patient resulted from uncontrolled infection, other autoimmune disease, pregnancy or lactation. TCR CDR3 underwent first-round RT-PCR with the HTBI primer set.

The TCR sequence derives from a woman aged 35-65 years with Graves disease. Specimen: peripheral blood mononuclear cells (PBMCs), collected at new diagnosis, from a patient treated with antithyroid drugs. J is TRBJ2-7 and V is TRBV18; D unclear. Written as DNA, the CDR3 is TGTGCCAGCTCACCACCAACCTACGAGCAGTACTTC. It is translated as CASSPPTYEQYF.